Included here is one T cell receptor beta chain sequence, with context. This sample was taken from a study of early T cells in non-severe SARS-CoV-2 infection. For the study at large: Chains were not paired, and sequencing was done on bulk RNA from unsorted whole blood.

TCRdb reprocessed the 5' RACE reads via MiXCR and lists one record per CDR3 protein. The table records 84,000 or so distinct CDR3 sequences, roughly 13% of them present only once. Deletions cut 6 bases from V and 8 bases from J, with 8 bases between. CDR3 size: 11 residues. Germline assignment: CDR1 MDHEN and CDR2 SYDVKM. The rearrangement joins TRBV28 to TRBJ2-4; D is undetermined. The receptor was derived from an adult who was a healthcare worker with PCR-confirmed SARS-CoV-2 infection or an uninfected control (not recorded which). The sequenced sample was whole blood. The CDR3 bases are TGTGCCAGCAGGGCAGGAGACATTCAGTACTTC. Translation gives CASRAGDIQYF.